This TCR beta chain originates from a study of blood T cells in healthy people across ages. Through a sample-barcoded 5' primer and a J-beta primer mix, a second PCR was run for roughly 7 to 11 cycles. TCRdb passed the 5' RACE reads through MiXCR, listing each CDR3 protein once. The profile shows 1.8 million or so distinct CDR3 sequences, roughly two fifths of them singletons. CDR1 and CDR2 (germline): KGHDR, SFDVKD. The CDR3 contains 15 residues. V was trimmed by 4 bases and J by 4 bases, leaving 13 bases between them. The V gene is TRBV24-1, the J gene TRBJ2-1, with D hard to call. The source is a human donor in good health. Sequencing was done on a sample of blood. Written as DNA, the CDR3 is TGTGCCACCAGTGACACGTCCCCTCGGTACAATGAGCAGTTCTTC. As protein: CATSDTSPRYNEQFF.